Listed here are 2 T cell receptor beta chains from one sample, sequenced in a study of CD8 T cells in ankylosing spondylitis. TCRdb processed the 5' RACE reads anew with MiXCR; each CDR3 protein has one entry. The data show just over 300,000 distinct CDR3 sequences, under 25% seen once. Sequenced input: blood, either unsorted or a sorted T cell fraction (not recorded which). Every receptor here comes from a female donor with ankylosing spondylitis or in good health (not recorded which).

This clonotype was found a few times. The gene calls are TRBV11-2 and TRBJ2-2; D call uncertain. The V end lost 4 bases, the J end lost 3 bases, and 6 bases lay between the germline ends. This CDR3 is built from 13 residues. Germline CDR1 and CDR2: SGHAT and FQNNGV. The DNA for the CDR3 is TGTGCCAGCAGCTCCGTATACACCGGGGAGCTGTTTTTT. This codes for CASSSVYTGELFF.

V is TRBV7-2 and J is TRBJ2-6; D ambiguous. This CDR3 region has 15 residues. V shed 5 bases and J shed 0 bases, with 8 bases lying between them. Germline CDR1 and CDR2: SGHTA and FQGNSA. The CDR3, as DNA: TGTGCCAGCAGCCTACACCGCTCTGGGGCCAACGTCCTGACTTTC. Translation: CASSLHRSGANVLTF.